This TCR beta chain was captured by sequencing in a study of shared clonotypes between healthy human individuals. There are a few counts of this clone. Produced via immunoSEQ multiplex PCR; TCRdb's table is partial and in-frame only. Here the sample spans approximately 710,000 clones, around 91% being singletons. Trimming at V came to 6 bases and at J to 3 bases, leaving 1 base not matched to a gene. The CDR3 contains 13 residues. Germline CDR1 reads MNHEY; CDR2 reads SMNVEV (reference sequence). The sequencing sample was made of memory CD8+ T cells from PBMCs. Regarding subset: CD45RO+ cells pooled with CCR7-negative TemRA cells. The rearrangement uses TRBV27 and TRBJ2-2; 7 nucleotides agree with TRBD2. The receptor's source is a man aged 18 to 29 in good health. Some clones in this sample may be carry-over from other donors' samples. CDR3 sequence reads: CASRLAYTGELFF. DNA of the CDR3: TGTGCCAGCAGACTAGCGTACACCGGGGAGCTGTTTTTT.